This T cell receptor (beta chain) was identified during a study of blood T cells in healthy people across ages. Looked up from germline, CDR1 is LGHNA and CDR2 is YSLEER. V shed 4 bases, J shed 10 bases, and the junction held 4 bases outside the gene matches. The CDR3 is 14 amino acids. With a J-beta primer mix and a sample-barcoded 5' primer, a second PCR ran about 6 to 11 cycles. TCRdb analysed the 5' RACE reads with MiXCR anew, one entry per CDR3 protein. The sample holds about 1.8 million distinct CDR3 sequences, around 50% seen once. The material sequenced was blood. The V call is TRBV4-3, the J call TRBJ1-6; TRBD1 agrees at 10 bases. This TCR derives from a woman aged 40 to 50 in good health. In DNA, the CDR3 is TGCGCCAGCAGCCGAGACAGGGGGCTCTCACCCCTCCACTTT. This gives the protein CASSRDRGLSPLHF.